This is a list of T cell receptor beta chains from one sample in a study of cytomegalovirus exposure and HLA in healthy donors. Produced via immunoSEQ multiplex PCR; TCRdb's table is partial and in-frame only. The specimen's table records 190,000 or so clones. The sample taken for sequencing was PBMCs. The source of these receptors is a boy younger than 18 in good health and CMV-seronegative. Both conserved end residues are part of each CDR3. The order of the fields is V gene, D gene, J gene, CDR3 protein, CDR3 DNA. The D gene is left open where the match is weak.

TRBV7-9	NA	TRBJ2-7	CASSLVSQAYEQYF	TGTGCCAGCAGCTTAGTTTCGCAGGCCTACGAGCAGTACTTC
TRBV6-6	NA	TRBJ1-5	CASAGDAASNQPQHF	TGTGCCAGCGCGGGGGATGCCGCGAGCAATCAGCCCCAGCATTTT
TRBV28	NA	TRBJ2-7	CASKEDRSHYEQYF	TGTGCCAGCAAGGAGGACAGAAGTCACTACGAGCAGTACTTC
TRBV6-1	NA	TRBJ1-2	CASSEAGNRAWRGYTF	TGTGCCAGCAGTGAAGCCGGAAACAGGGCCTGGCGAGGCTACACCTTC
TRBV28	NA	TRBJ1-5	CASSRTRWGGPQHF	TGTGCCAGCAGCCGAACCCGTTGGGGGGGGCCCCAGCATTTT
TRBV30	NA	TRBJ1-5	CAWNRESNQPQHF	TGTGCCTGGAACCGGGAGAGCAATCAGCCCCAGCATTTT
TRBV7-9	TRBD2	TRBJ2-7	CASSFGTSGGDEQYF	TGTGCCAGCAGCTTTGGGACTAGCGGGGGAGACGAGCAGTACTTC
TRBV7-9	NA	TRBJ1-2	CASSRDRGYTF	TGTGCCAGCAGCCGCGACAGGGGCTACACCTTC
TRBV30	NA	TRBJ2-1	CAWSRNSYNEQFF	TGTGCCTGGAGCCGGAACAGCTACAATGAGCAGTTCTTC
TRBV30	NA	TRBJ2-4	CAWSVSNGAKNIQYF	TGTGCCTGGAGTGTGTCCAACGGAGCCAAAAACATTCAGTACTTC
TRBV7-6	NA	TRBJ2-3	CASSSSLALAGTDTQYF	TGTGCCAGCAGCTCCTCCCTCGCACTAGCTGGGACAGATACGCAGTATTTT
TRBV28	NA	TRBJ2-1	CASDYKSRREQFF	TGTGCCAGCGACTATAAATCAAGGCGGGAGCAGTTCTTC
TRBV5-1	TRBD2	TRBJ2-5	CASSLAGTSGGGPQETQYF	TGCGCCAGCAGCTTGGCCGGGACTAGCGGGGGGGGACCCCAAGAGACCCAGTACTTC
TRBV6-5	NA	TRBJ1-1	CASSYLQMNTEAFF	TGTGCCAGCAGTTACCTTCAGATGAACACTGAAGCTTTCTTT
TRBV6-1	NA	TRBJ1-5	CASSGQYSNQPQHF	TGTGCCAGCAGTGGACAATATAGCAATCAGCCCCAGCATTTT
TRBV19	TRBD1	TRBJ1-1	CASSGGQGPPGAFF	TGTGCCAGTAGTGGGGGACAGGGCCCACCGGGGGCTTTCTTT
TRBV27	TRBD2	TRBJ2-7	CASSFLRTSGVQRNYEQYF	TGTGCCAGCAGTTTCTTACGGACTAGCGGGGTCCAACGTAATTACGAGCAGTACTTC
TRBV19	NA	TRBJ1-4	CASSIAAQQNEKLFF	TGTGCCAGTAGTATAGCGGCACAGCAAAATGAAAAACTGTTTTTT